This is a list of T cell receptor beta chains from one sample in a study of control samples from healthy donors and cancer patients. Sequencing was performed with immunoSEQ multiplex PCR; in TCRdb, only in-frame clones are kept and a portion is missing. The profile covers 200,000 to 250,000 clones, with around 94% appearing a single time and approximately 1.4% taken by the ten largest. The sample taken for sequencing was blood. These TCRs come from a man in his forties or fifties in good health. CDR3s include the opening cysteine and the closing phenylalanine or tryptophan. Each record gives: clone size, J gene, V gene, D gene, CDR3 DNA, CDR3 protein. A D gene is named only where the DNA matches it firmly. The size field is filled for only some rows; it gives once, few, many or a size class.

abundance: -
j_gene: TRBJ1-3
v_gene: TRBV11-2
d_gene: -
CDR3nt: TGTGCCAGCAGCTCCGGGGGCCTAGGAAACACCATATATTTT
CDR3aa: CASSSGGLGNTIYF

abundance: -
j_gene: TRBJ2-6
v_gene: TRBV6-6
d_gene: -
CDR3nt: TGTGCCAGCAGTCCGGAGCCTAGCTCTGGGGCCAACGTCCTGACTTTC
CDR3aa: CASSPEPSSGANVLTF

abundance: -
j_gene: TRBJ1-1
v_gene: TRBV11-2
d_gene: -
CDR3nt: TGTGCCAGCAGTCAAGTAAAAGGGTGGGGCACTGAAGCTTTCTTT
CDR3aa: CASSQVKGWGTEAFF

abundance: -
j_gene: TRBJ2-1
v_gene: TRBV29-1
d_gene: -
CDR3nt: TGCAGCGTGCAGAATGAGCAGTTCTTC
CDR3aa: CSVQNEQFF

abundance: -
j_gene: TRBJ1-5
v_gene: TRBV3-1/TRBV3-2
d_gene: TRBD1
CDR3nt: TGTGCCAGCAGCCAAGGACAGGGACAGCCCCAGCATTTT
CDR3aa: CASSQGQGQPQHF

abundance: -
j_gene: TRBJ1-2
v_gene: TRBV2
d_gene: TRBD1
CDR3nt: TGTGCCAGCAGTGAAGGGACAGGGGGCCGGGGCTACACCTTC
CDR3aa: CASSEGTGGRGYTF

abundance: -
j_gene: TRBJ2-5
v_gene: TRBV2
d_gene: TRBD2
CDR3nt: TGTGCCAGCAGGGGAGGGGCGAGTGAGACCCAGTACTTC
CDR3aa: CASRGGASETQYF

abundance: -
j_gene: TRBJ1-4
v_gene: TRBV5-4
d_gene: -
CDR3nt: TGTGCCAGCAGCTTAGACGGAATTTTAAATGAAAAACTGTTTTTT
CDR3aa: CASSLDGILNEKLFF

abundance: once
j_gene: TRBJ2-3
v_gene: TRBV2
d_gene: TRBD1
CDR3nt: TGTGCCGGCAAAGCAGGAAGGGACAGGGGGGTTCAGTATTTT
CDR3aa: CAGKAGRDRGVQYF

abundance: -
j_gene: TRBJ2-1
v_gene: TRBV5-1
d_gene: -
CDR3nt: TGCGCCAGCAGCTTGGACGGGTGGGGCGAGCAGTTCTTC
CDR3aa: CASSLDGWGEQFF

abundance: once
j_gene: TRBJ1-1
v_gene: TRBV19
d_gene: -
CDR3nt: TGTGCCAGTAGGAGGGGGGACACTGAAGCTTTCTTT
CDR3aa: CASRRGDTEAFF

abundance: -
j_gene: TRBJ2-2
v_gene: TRBV18
d_gene: TRBD1
CDR3nt: TGTGCCAGCTCACCCTTCTTTGGGACAGCCGGGGAGCTGTTTTTT
CDR3aa: CASSPFFGTAGELFF

abundance: -
j_gene: TRBJ2-5
v_gene: TRBV5-5
d_gene: -
CDR3nt: TGTGCCAGCAGCCCCCAAGGGGCCGGGGAGACCCAGTACTTC
CDR3aa: CASSPQGAGETQYF

abundance: -
j_gene: TRBJ2-3
v_gene: TRBV27
d_gene: -
CDR3nt: TGTGCCAGCATATCCTCGGTGGGGGAGAGCACAGATACGCAGTATTTT
CDR3aa: CASISSVGESTDTQYF

abundance: -
j_gene: TRBJ1-3
v_gene: TRBV5-6
d_gene: -
CDR3nt: TGTGCCAGCAGCTTGGACAGGGCAGGAAACACCATATATTTT
CDR3aa: CASSLDRAGNTIYF

abundance: -
j_gene: TRBJ1-1
v_gene: TRBV5-1
d_gene: -
CDR3nt: TGCGCCAGCAGCTACGGAGGGGGGAACACTGAAGCTTTCTTT
CDR3aa: CASSYGGGNTEAFF

abundance: -
j_gene: TRBJ1-4
v_gene: TRBV6-5
d_gene: -
CDR3nt: TGTGCCAGCAGTCCCAGGGGCTTTAATGAAAAACTGTTTTTT
CDR3aa: CASSPRGFNEKLFF

abundance: once
j_gene: TRBJ2-7
v_gene: TRBV4-3
d_gene: -
CDR3nt: TGCGCCAGCAGCCAAGATATCCGAACAGGGAACGAGCAGTACTTC
CDR3aa: CASSQDIRTGNEQYF

abundance: once
j_gene: TRBJ2-7
v_gene: TRBV28
d_gene: -
CDR3nt: TGTGCCAGCAGTTCCCAAGGGACCGGCAGCTCCTACGAGCAGTACTTC
CDR3aa: CASSSQGTGSSYEQYF

abundance: -
j_gene: TRBJ1-1
v_gene: TRBV18
d_gene: -
CDR3nt: TGTGCCAGCTCACTACAGGCCCTGAACACTGAAGCTTTCTTT
CDR3aa: CASSLQALNTEAFF

abundance: -
j_gene: TRBJ1-2
v_gene: TRBV6-5
d_gene: TRBD1
CDR3nt: TGTGCCAGCAGTTACTCCTACAGGGGGGAAGGCTACACCTTC
CDR3aa: CASSYSYRGEGYTF

abundance: once
j_gene: TRBJ1-2
v_gene: TRBV3-1/TRBV3-2
d_gene: -
CDR3nt: TGTGCCAGCAGCCAGACGACAGATACTAACTATGGCTACACCTTC
CDR3aa: CASSQTTDTNYGYTF

abundance: -
j_gene: TRBJ1-2
v_gene: TRBV5-4
d_gene: -
CDR3nt: TGTGCCAGCAGCTTGGGTGGAGGCTACTATGGCTACACCTTC
CDR3aa: CASSLGGGYYGYTF

abundance: -
j_gene: TRBJ1-1
v_gene: TRBV5-6
d_gene: -
CDR3nt: TGTGCCAGCAGCGAGGGACCTAACACTGAAGCTTTCTTT
CDR3aa: CASSEGPNTEAFF

abundance: -
j_gene: TRBJ1-3
v_gene: TRBV19
d_gene: -
CDR3nt: TGTGCCACCCTCCAGCGGGCTGGAAACACCATATATTTT
CDR3aa: CATLQRAGNTIYF

abundance: -
j_gene: TRBJ1-4
v_gene: TRBV15
d_gene: -
CDR3nt: TGTGCCACTCGAGGGGGAGGGGAAAAACTGTTTTTT
CDR3aa: CATRGGGEKLFF

abundance: -
j_gene: TRBJ1-2
v_gene: TRBV27
d_gene: -
CDR3nt: TGTGCCAGCTCCCCTAGGAGGGAGCTCTATGGCTACACCTTC
CDR3aa: CASSPRRELYGYTF

abundance: once
j_gene: TRBJ1-5
v_gene: TRBV27
d_gene: -
CDR3nt: TGTGCCAGCCGATACAACCGGAATCAGCCCCAGCATTTT
CDR3aa: CASRYNRNQPQHF

abundance: -
j_gene: TRBJ2-7
v_gene: TRBV2
d_gene: TRBD1
CDR3nt: TGTGCCAGCAGTGAACAGGGGGCGGGCTACGAGCAGTACTTC
CDR3aa: CASSEQGAGYEQYF

abundance: -
j_gene: TRBJ1-5
v_gene: TRBV11-2
d_gene: -
CDR3nt: TGTGCCAGCAGCTTAGGAGGCGGACAAAATCAGCCCCAGCATTTT
CDR3aa: CASSLGGGQNQPQHF

abundance: -
j_gene: TRBJ1-3
v_gene: TRBV19
d_gene: -
CDR3nt: TGTGCCAGTAGACTAGACAGAGAGGCTGGAAACACCATATATTTT
CDR3aa: CASRLDREAGNTIYF

abundance: -
j_gene: TRBJ2-7
v_gene: TRBV9
d_gene: -
CDR3nt: TGTGCCAGCAGCCTGGACCGGCCCGGGATGAGCTCCTACGAGCAGTACTTC
CDR3aa: CASSLDRPGMSSYEQYF

abundance: -
j_gene: TRBJ1-5
v_gene: TRBV6-2/TRBV6-3
d_gene: -
CDR3nt: TGTGCCAGCAGTCTATATAGGGGGGGGAGCAATCAGCCCCAGCATTTT
CDR3aa: CASSLYRGGSNQPQHF

abundance: -
j_gene: TRBJ1-6
v_gene: TRBV6-4
d_gene: -
CDR3nt: TGTGCCAGCAGGACACAGGAGGGCCTTAATTCACCCCTCCACTTT
CDR3aa: CASRTQEGLNSPLHF

abundance: -
j_gene: TRBJ2-2
v_gene: TRBV19
d_gene: -
CDR3nt: TGTGCCAGTAGTATCGGGACACTCAACACCGGGGAGCTGTTTTTT
CDR3aa: CASSIGTLNTGELFF

abundance: -
j_gene: TRBJ2-2
v_gene: TRBV5-1
d_gene: -
CDR3nt: TGCGCCAGCAGCTTGGTTGGTCGAGACACCGGGGAGCTGTTTTTT
CDR3aa: CASSLVGRDTGELFF

abundance: -
j_gene: TRBJ1-2
v_gene: TRBV11-2
d_gene: -
CDR3nt: TGTGCCAGCAGCCCCGGACAGATTTATGGCTACACCTTC
CDR3aa: CASSPGQIYGYTF

abundance: -
j_gene: TRBJ1-1
v_gene: TRBV3-1/TRBV3-2
d_gene: -
CDR3nt: TGTGCCAGCAGCCGGTGGCAGTTGAACACTGAAGCTTTCTTT
CDR3aa: CASSRWQLNTEAFF

abundance: -
j_gene: TRBJ1-2
v_gene: TRBV19
d_gene: TRBD1
CDR3nt: TGTGCCAGTAGACCGGGACAGTCTTACTATGGCTACACCTTC
CDR3aa: CASRPGQSYYGYTF

abundance: -
j_gene: TRBJ1-1
v_gene: TRBV28
d_gene: TRBD1
CDR3nt: TGTGCCAGCAGTTCCCAGGGGGCCGGGAACACTGAAGCTTTCTTT
CDR3aa: CASSSQGAGNTEAFF

abundance: -
j_gene: TRBJ1-5
v_gene: TRBV5-1
d_gene: TRBD1
CDR3nt: TGCGCCAGCAGCCTCGGGACAGGGGGGAGCAATCAGCCCCAGCATTTT
CDR3aa: CASSLGTGGSNQPQHF

abundance: few
j_gene: TRBJ1-1
v_gene: TRBV2
d_gene: TRBD1
CDR3nt: TGTGCCAGCAACGGGGACAGGGGCGGAGTAAGTGCTTTCTTT
CDR3aa: CASNGDRGGVSAFF

abundance: -
j_gene: TRBJ1-1
v_gene: TRBV28
d_gene: -
CDR3nt: TGTGCCAGCAGTCCACCGACAGGCCCTATGAACACTGAAGCTTTCTTT
CDR3aa: CASSPPTGPMNTEAFF

abundance: -
j_gene: TRBJ1-2
v_gene: TRBV6-1
d_gene: -
CDR3nt: TGTGCCAGCAGTGAGAACAGGGCGGGGGGTGGCTACACCTTC
CDR3aa: CASSENRAGGGYTF

abundance: -
j_gene: TRBJ1-5
v_gene: TRBV7-2
d_gene: TRBD1
CDR3nt: TGTGCCAGCAGCCCGCGCAGGGGGCAGGGCAATCAGCCCCAGCATTTT
CDR3aa: CASSPRRGQGNQPQHF

abundance: -
j_gene: TRBJ1-1
v_gene: TRBV9
d_gene: TRBD1
CDR3nt: TGTGCCAGCAGCACACCCCGGACAGGGGAAAATGAAGCTTTCTTT
CDR3aa: CASSTPRTGENEAFF

abundance: -
j_gene: TRBJ2-3
v_gene: TRBV7-7
d_gene: TRBD2
CDR3nt: TGTGCTAGCAGCTTAGCGGGGCCCGGAGATACGCAGTATTTT
CDR3aa: CASSLAGPGDTQYF

abundance: -
j_gene: TRBJ1-4
v_gene: TRBV19
d_gene: TRBD1
CDR3nt: TGTGCCAGTTTTCTTCAAATTCAGGGGGCGATTGGATGTGGTGAAAAACTGTTTTTT
CDR3aa: CASFLQIQGAIGCGEKLFF

abundance: -
j_gene: TRBJ2-1
v_gene: TRBV3-1/TRBV3-2
d_gene: -
CDR3nt: TGTGCCAGCAGCCAAGAATTTCGGGGCAATGAGCAGTTCTTC
CDR3aa: CASSQEFRGNEQFF

abundance: -
j_gene: TRBJ1-4
v_gene: TRBV6-6
d_gene: TRBD1
CDR3nt: TGTGCCAGCTCGGGACAGGGAAATGAAAAACTGTTTTTT
CDR3aa: CASSGQGNEKLFF

abundance: -
j_gene: TRBJ1-2
v_gene: TRBV18
d_gene: -
CDR3nt: TGTGCCAGCTCACCACCGGGACCGCTTAACTATGGCTACACCTTC
CDR3aa: CASSPPGPLNYGYTF

abundance: -
j_gene: TRBJ2-4
v_gene: TRBV5-4
d_gene: -
CDR3nt: TGTGCCAGCAGCTTGGGGCAGGAGAAAAACATTCAGTACTTC
CDR3aa: CASSLGQEKNIQYF

abundance: -
j_gene: TRBJ1-2
v_gene: TRBV19
d_gene: -
CDR3nt: TGTGCCAGTAGCGTCGGGGGGAACTATGGCTACACCTTC
CDR3aa: CASSVGGNYGYTF

abundance: -
j_gene: TRBJ1-2
v_gene: TRBV5-1
d_gene: TRBD1
CDR3nt: TGCGCCAGCAGCTTAGGACAGGGATCTTTGGGCTACACCTTC
CDR3aa: CASSLGQGSLGYTF

abundance: -
j_gene: TRBJ1-1
v_gene: TRBV28
d_gene: -
CDR3nt: TGTGCCAGCAGGATGTACACAGGGAGAGCTTTCTTT
CDR3aa: CASRMYTGRAFF

abundance: -
j_gene: TRBJ1-5
v_gene: TRBV10-3
d_gene: -
CDR3nt: TGTGCCATCATCGGGAGCTGGGGAAGAGGGAGGGCGAATAGCAATCAGCCCCAGCATTTT
CDR3aa: CAIIGSWGRGRANSNQPQHF

abundance: -
j_gene: TRBJ1-2
v_gene: TRBV9
d_gene: -
CDR3nt: TGTGCCAGCAGCGTCGGGCAGAACTATGGCTACACCTTC
CDR3aa: CASSVGQNYGYTF

abundance: -
j_gene: TRBJ1-3
v_gene: TRBV18
d_gene: -
CDR3nt: TGTGCCAGCTCACCGAGGGGCGCTGGAAACACCATATATTTT
CDR3aa: CASSPRGAGNTIYF